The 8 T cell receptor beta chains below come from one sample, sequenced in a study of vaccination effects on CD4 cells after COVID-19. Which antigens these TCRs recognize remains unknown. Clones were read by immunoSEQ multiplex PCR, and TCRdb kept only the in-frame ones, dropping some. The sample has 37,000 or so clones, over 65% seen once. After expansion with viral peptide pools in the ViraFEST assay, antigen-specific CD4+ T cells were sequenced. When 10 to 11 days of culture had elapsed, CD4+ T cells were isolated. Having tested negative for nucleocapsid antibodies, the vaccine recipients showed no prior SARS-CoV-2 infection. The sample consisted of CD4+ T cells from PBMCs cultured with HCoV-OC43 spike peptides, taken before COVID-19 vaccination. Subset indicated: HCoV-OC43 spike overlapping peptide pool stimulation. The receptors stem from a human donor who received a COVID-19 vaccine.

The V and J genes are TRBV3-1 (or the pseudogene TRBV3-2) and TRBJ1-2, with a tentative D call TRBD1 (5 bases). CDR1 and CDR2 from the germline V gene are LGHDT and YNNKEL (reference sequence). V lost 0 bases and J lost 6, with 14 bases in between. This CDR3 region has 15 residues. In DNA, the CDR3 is TGTGCCAGCAGCCAAGATTCTGCCAGGGTGAATGGCTACACCTTC. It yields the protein CASSQDSARVNGYTF.

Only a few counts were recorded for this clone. CDR3 loop: CARSLVGLDTEAFF. For the CDR3, the DNA is TGTGCCAGAAGCTTGGTTGGACTGGACACTGAAGCTTTCTTT. The chain links TRBV5-3 to TRBJ1-1, with D unclear. TRBV5-3 is assigned to the ORF class and has an uncertain function. The V end lost 0 bases, the J end lost 3 bases, and 9 bases lay between the germline ends. The CDR3 is made up of 14 amino acids.

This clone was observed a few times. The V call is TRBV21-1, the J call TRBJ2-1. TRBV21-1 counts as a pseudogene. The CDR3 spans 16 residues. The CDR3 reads CASSMPVTCSYNEQFF. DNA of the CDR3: TGTGCCAGCAGCATGCCCGTGACCTGCTCCTACAATGAGCAGTTCTTC.

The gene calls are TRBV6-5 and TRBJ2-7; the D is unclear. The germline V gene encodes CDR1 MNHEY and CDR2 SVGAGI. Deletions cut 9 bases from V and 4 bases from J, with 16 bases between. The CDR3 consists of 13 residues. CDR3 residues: CARRLRLHYEQYF. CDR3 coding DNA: TGTGCCAGACGTCTGCGCCTTCATTACGAGCAGTACTTC.

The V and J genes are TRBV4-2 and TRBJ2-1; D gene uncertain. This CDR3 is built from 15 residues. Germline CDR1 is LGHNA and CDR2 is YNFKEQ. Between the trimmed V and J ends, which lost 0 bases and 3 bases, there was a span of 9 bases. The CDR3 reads CASSQDLGGYNEQFF. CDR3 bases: TGTGCCAGCAGCCAAGATCTTGGCGGCTACAATGAGCAGTTCTTC.

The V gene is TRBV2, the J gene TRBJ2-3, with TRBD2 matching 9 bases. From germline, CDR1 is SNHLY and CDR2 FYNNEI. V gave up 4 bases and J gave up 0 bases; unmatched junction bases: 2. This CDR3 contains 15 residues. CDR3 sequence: CASSGLAGSTDTQYF. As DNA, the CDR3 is TGTGCCAGCAGTGGGCTAGCGGGGAGCACAGATACGCAGTATTTT.

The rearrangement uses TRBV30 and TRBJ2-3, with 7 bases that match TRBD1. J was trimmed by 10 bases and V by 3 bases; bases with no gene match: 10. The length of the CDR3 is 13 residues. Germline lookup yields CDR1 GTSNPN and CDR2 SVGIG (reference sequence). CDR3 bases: TGTGCCTGGAGCGGGCACTACAGGGGAGCGCAGTATTTT. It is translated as CAWSGHYRGAQYF.

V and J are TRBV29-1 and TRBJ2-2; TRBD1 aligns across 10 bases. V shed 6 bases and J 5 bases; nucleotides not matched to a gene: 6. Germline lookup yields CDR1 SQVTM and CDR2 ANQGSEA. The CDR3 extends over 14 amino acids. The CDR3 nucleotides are TGCAGCGTCGGGACAGGGGCTGGGACCGGGGAGCTGTTTTTT. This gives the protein CSVGTGAGTGELFF.